This entry describes one T cell receptor beta chain. The CDR3 is 14 amino acids. V lost 5 bases, J lost 7 bases, and 8 bases stayed unmatched. Germline V gives CDR1 LGHDT, CDR2 YNNKEL (reference sequence). The sample comes from a study of blood T cell repertoires in COVID-19. Across the study: Samples came from the United States, Italy and Spain, spanning acute and convalescent COVID-19.

Method: immunoSEQ multiplex PCR; TCRdb's copy keeps in-frame clones and lacks some. The data hold over 350,000 clones, with approximately 90% observed a single time. The source of this sequence is a woman under 30 who had recovered from COVID-19. Sequencing input: PBMCs or T cells enriched from blood (not recorded which). The rearrangement uses TRBV3-1 (or the pseudogene TRBV3-2) and TRBJ1-1; TRBD1 agrees at 9 bases. CDR3: CASSYGQGTGEAFF. The CDR3 nucleotides read TGTGCCAGCAGCTATGGACAGGGGACGGGTGAAGCTTTCTTT.